Shown below are 25 T cell receptor beta chains from a single sample sequenced in a study of radiation and T cells in renal cell carcinoma. Generated by immunoSEQ multiplex PCR, the TCRdb table keeps only in-frame clones and is missing some. The sample yields 75,000 to 90,000 clones, about 88% seen once. Indicated time point: blood 4 weeks post-SBRT, at nephrectomy. As for treatment: 15 Gy SBRT to primary tumor, nephrectomy 4 weeks later. The material was blood, obtained from a patient whose treatment included radiotherapy and nephrectomy. The receptor source for this set is a woman aged 70-85 years with renal cell carcinoma.

This chain joins TRBV5-1 and TRBJ1-1; D might be TRBD1 (6 bases). The CDR3 is 13 residues long. Per the germline V gene, CDR1 is SGHRS and CDR2 is YFSETQ. Trimming took 2 bases from V and 9 from J, leaving 14 bases between them. CDR3 in amino acids: CASSLDLTGKAFF. Here the CDR3 DNA reads TGCGCCAGCAGCTTAGATCTAACAGGGAAAGCTTTCTTT.

This chain joins TRBV7-8 and TRBJ2-3, with D perhaps matching TRBD1 or TRBD2 (5 bases each). This CDR3 spans 11 amino acids. Germline V gene sequence: CDR1 SGHVS, CDR2 FQNEAQ. V was shortened by 1 base and J by 14 bases, with 10 bases between the two germline ends. CDR3 nucleotide sequence: TGTGCCAGCAGCTTAGGGCAGGGACGGTATTTT. This encodes CASSLGQGRYF.

The chain couples TRBV4-2 to TRBJ2-7, with 7 positions matching TRBD1. After removal of 4 bases from V and 0 bases from J, the junction contained 6 bases not matched to a gene. This CDR3 has 15 residues. Germline V gene lookup returns CDR1 LGHNA and CDR2 YNFKEQ. The CDR3 sequence is CASSRQQGPSYEQYF. CDR3 sequence (DNA): TGTGCCAGCAGCCGACAACAGGGGCCCTCCTACGAGCAGTACTTC.

The chain employs TRBV27 and TRBJ1-2; possibly TRBD1 for D (6 bases). The germline V gene has CDR1 MNHEY and CDR2 SMNVEV (reference sequence). The V gene lost 6 bases and the J gene lost 7 bases, with 12 bases spanning the gap. This CDR3 has 12 amino acids. In DNA form, the CDR3 reads TGTGCCAGCAGAGGGGGGAGCCGTGGCTACACCTTC. Its protein product is CASRGGSRGYTF.

V is TRBV15 and J is TRBJ2-3, with a weak D call TRBD2 (5 bases). V lost 1 base and J 7 bases, leaving 9 bases between the germline ends. Looked up from germline, CDR1 is LNHNV and CDR2 is YYDKDF (reference sequence). CDR3 length equals 13 residues. CDR3 protein: CATSRAGSYTQYF. In nucleotides, the CDR3 is TGTGCCACCAGCAGAGCGGGGTCGTATACGCAGTATTTT.

The chain employs TRBV7-6 and TRBJ2-5; tentatively, D is TRBD1 or TRBD2 (5 bases each). This CDR3 has 13 amino acids. Trimming took off 4 bases at V and 0 bases at J, with 6 bases between the two ends. Germline V lookup: CDR1 SGHVS, CDR2 FNYEAQ. CDR3: CASSSGHQETQYF. The CDR3 DNA reads TGTGCCAGCAGCTCGGGACACCAAGAGACCCAGTACTTC.

The CDR3 region has the DNA TGTGCCAGCAGCCCCCCGGGGGACACTGAAGCTTTCTTT. Its translation: CASSPPGDTEAFF. The chain recombines TRBV9 with TRBJ1-1; TRBD1 is a possible D gene (5 bases). This CDR3 comprises 13 residues. The germline V gene has CDR1 SGDLS and CDR2 YYNGEE. Trimming shortened V by 4 bases and J by 3 bases, and 10 bases separated the two germline ends.

The gene calls are TRBV5-5 and TRBJ1-1; D is undetermined. Germline values: CDR1 SGHKS, CDR2 YYEKEE (reference sequence). The length of the CDR3 is 12 residues. The V end lost 5 bases, the J end lost 2 bases, and 7 bases lay between the germline ends. The CDR3 sequence: CASREGNTEAFF. In DNA, the CDR3 is TGTGCCAGCAGGGAGGGTAACACTGAAGCTTTCTTT.

This clone came up once. The chain has TRBV7-2 and TRBJ1-1; D unclear. CDR3 length: 14 residues. V lost 2 bases to trimming and J lost 0 bases, with 7 bases between them. Per germline, CDR1 SGHTA and CDR2 FQGNSA. CDR3 bases: TGTGCCAGCAGCTTAACCCAGATGAACACTGAAGCTTTCTTT. Amino acid sequence: CASSLTQMNTEAFF.

The V gene is TRBV15, the J gene TRBJ1-6; no definite D call. V was clipped by 0 bases and J by 6 bases, with 12 bases between them. The CDR3 contains 16 residues. Germline V gives CDR1 LNHNV, CDR2 YYDKDF (reference sequence). The CDR3 bases are TGTGCCACCAGCAGAGATCTCGGGTTAGGTAATTCACCCCTCCACTTT. This codes for CATSRDLGLGNSPLHF.

V gene TRBV5-1 combines with J gene TRBJ1-2, with no clear D. With 4 bases removed from V and 4 bases from J, the gap between germline ends came to 11 bases. This CDR3 is 13 amino acids long. In germline, CDR1 is SGHRS, CDR2 YFSETQ. The CDR3 loop is CASSPDRTYGYTF. In DNA form, the CDR3 reads TGCGCCAGCAGCCCGGACCGAACCTATGGCTACACCTTC.

This clone was recorded only once. This chain joins TRBV6-4 and TRBJ1-2; TRBD1 is a possible D gene (5 bases). Germline V gene lookup returns CDR1 MRHNA and CDR2 SNTAGT. The CDR3 totals 13 residues. Deletions cut 6 bases from V and 5 bases from J, with 13 bases between. The CDR3 DNA follows: TGTGCCAGCAGCCCCGAGGGGTTTTATGGCTACACCTTC. Translated, it gives CASSPEGFYGYTF.

The CDR3 nucleotides read TGTGCCAGCAGCTTAGCGACCAGTCCACTAGCGTACCAAGAGACCCAGTACTTC. This encodes CASSLATSPLAYQETQYF. The V and J genes are TRBV7-9 and TRBJ2-5, with TRBD2 matching 7 bases. The germline V gene encodes CDR1 SEHNR and CDR2 FQNEAQ (reference sequence). This CDR3 contains 18 residues. The V and J ends lost 0 bases and 0 bases, in that order; junction bases with no gene match: 10.

The chain is built from TRBV28 and TRBJ2-3, with 8 bases lining up with TRBD2. CDR1 MDHEN and CDR2 SYDVKM come from the germline V gene. The V and J ends lost 5 bases and 0 bases, in that order; junction bases with no gene match: 7. The CDR3 consists of 16 residues. CDR3 amino acids: CASSARGGLSTDTQYF. The CDR3 region has the DNA TGTGCCAGCAGTGCCCGCGGGGGGCTCAGCACAGATACGCAGTATTTT.

J is TRBJ1-2 and V is TRBV30; 7 nucleotides match TRBD1. The CDR3 is 14 residues long. Germline V CDR1 and CDR2: GTSNPN, SVGIG (reference sequence). The J segment lost 3 bases and the V segment lost 0 bases, leaving 4 bases of the junction unmatched. The CDR3 region has the DNA TGTGCCTGGAGTGTACAGGGGCGACACTATGGCTACACCTTC. Protein: CAWSVQGRHYGYTF.

In nucleotides, the CDR3 is TGTGCCAGCAGTTACAAGGACAGGGGTTCCTATGGCTACACCTTC. This encodes CASSYKDRGSYGYTF. The rearrangement joins TRBV6-6 to TRBJ1-2, with 9 bases that match TRBD1. This CDR3 is built from 15 residues. The junction had 5 bases not matched to a gene; V was cut back by 2 bases and J by 4 bases. Germline V lookup: CDR1 MNHNY, CDR2 SVGAGI (reference sequence).

Here the CDR3 DNA reads TGCAGCGTTGAACTGGACAGGGACAATGAGCAGTTCTTC. This codes for CSVELDRDNEQFF. This chain uses TRBV29-1 with TRBJ2-1; 8 bases align to TRBD1. The J segment lost 5 bases and the V segment lost 2 bases, leaving 2 bases of the junction unmatched. The germline gives CDR1 SQVTM, CDR2 ANQGSEA. The CDR3 has 13 amino acids.

The chain links TRBV7-2 to TRBJ2-1; 9 nucleotides align to TRBD2. This CDR3 contains 14 residues. CDR1 and CDR2 (germline): SGHTA, FQGNSA. V was clipped by 2 bases and J by 9 bases; unmatched bases: 5. DNA for the CDR3: TGTGCCAGCAGCTTAAGCGGGGGGAATCTTGAGCAGTTCTTC. Translation: CASSLSGGNLEQFF.

This clone is a singleton in its sample. The chain uses TRBV7-2 and TRBJ1-6; tentative D call: TRBD1 (5 bases). V lost 4 bases to trimming and J lost 4 bases, with 8 bases between them. CDR1 and CDR2 from the germline V gene are SGHTA and FQGNSA. CDR3 length equals 14 residues. The CDR3 protein is CASSSGGYNSPLHF. The CDR3 coding sequence is TGTGCCAGCAGCTCCGGGGGATATAATTCACCCCTCCACTTT.

The CDR3 reads CASSEVGQRSYEQYF. The CDR3 DNA reads TGTGCCAGCAGTGAAGTGGGACAGCGCTCCTACGAGCAGTACTTC. V and J are TRBV2 and TRBJ2-7; TRBD1 matches 7 bases. V trimming: 1 base; J trimming: 0 bases; junction bases outside the gene matches: 3. The CDR3 length is 15 residues. Germline V gene data show CDR1 as SNHLY and CDR2 as FYNNEI.

The chain combines TRBV5-8 with TRBJ1-1; TRBD1 is a possible D gene (5 bases). V lost 1 base and J lost 2, with 9 bases in between. The CDR3 contains 14 residues. In germline, CDR1 is SGHTS, CDR2 YDEGEE. CDR3 sequence reads: CASSLLQANTEAFF. The CDR3 nucleotides read TGTGCCAGCAGCTTGTTACAGGCTAACACTGAAGCTTTCTTT.

The rearrangement links TRBV2 to TRBJ2-7, with D tentatively TRBD2 (7 bases). This CDR3 spans 14 amino acids. Trimming took off 7 bases at V and 0 bases at J, with 13 bases between the two ends. Germline V CDR1 and CDR2: SNHLY, FYNNEI. The CDR3 protein is CASIRGAASYEQYF. CDR3 DNA sequence: TGTGCCAGCATCCGGGGGGCGGCCTCCTACGAGCAGTACTTC.

V is TRBV4-1 and J is TRBJ1-3; TRBD1 is a possible D gene (6 bases). Trimming took off 0 bases at V and 0 bases at J, with 18 bases between the two ends. Germline V gene lookup returns CDR1 MGHRA and CDR2 YSYEKL. This CDR3 has 19 amino acids. This CDR3 reads CASSQDGGPEGYSGNTIYF. As DNA, the CDR3 is TGCGCCAGCAGCCAAGATGGGGGGCCGGAGGGGTACTCTGGAAACACCATATATTTT.

CDR3 region: CASSAAGQRSQPQHF. In nucleotides, the CDR3 is TGTGCCAGCAGCGCCGCAGGACAAAGGAGTCAGCCCCAGCATTTT. This chain links TRBV7-9 with TRBJ1-5; possibly TRBD1 for D (5 bases). The germline V gene encodes CDR1 SEHNR and CDR2 FQNEAQ (reference sequence). The CDR3 consists of 15 residues. Trimming shortened V by 5 bases and J by 6 bases, and 17 bases separated the two germline ends. Complete variable domain (other parts from reference TRBV7-9 and TRBJ1-5): DTGVSQNPRHKITKRGQNVTFRCDPISEHNRLYWYRQTLGQGPEFLTYFQNEAQLEKSRLLSDRFSAERPKGSFSTLEIQRTEQGDSAMYLCASSAAGQRSQPQHFGDGTRLSIL.

The chain joins TRBV5-4 to TRBJ2-3; the match to TRBD2 covers 14 bases. Germline-derived CDR1 and CDR2 are SGHNT and YYREEE (reference sequence). The CDR3 has 16 amino acids. Trimming at V came to 4 bases and at J to 5 bases, leaving 6 bases not matched to a gene. For the CDR3, the DNA is TGTGCCAGCAGCAGGGGACTAGCGGGGGTGGAAGATACGCAGTATTTT. Protein product: CASSRGLAGVEDTQYF.